This TCR beta chain is from a study of blood T cell repertoires in COVID-19. Across the whole study: Acute and convalescent COVID-19 samples came from the United States, Italy and Spain.

Profiling relied on immunoSEQ multiplex PCR, and the TCRdb table lists in-frame clones only, not all of them. The sample consists of some 80,000 clones, around 80% of them appearing once. Trimming took 2 bases from V and 3 from J, leaving 5 bases between them. The CDR3 runs 12 residues. Looked up from germline, CDR1 is SGHVS and CDR2 is FNYEAQ. This clone has a single count. V usage is TRBV7-6 and J usage is TRBJ2-7, with D hard to call. The clonotype originates from a man in his 60s with COVID-19, enrolled during active disease. The sequencing sample was made of peripheral blood. In DNA form, the CDR3 reads TGTGCCAGCAGCTTAACGGTCTACGAGCAGTACTTC. Translating gives CASSLTVYEQYF.